One and the same sample provided the 6 T cell receptor beta chains below, sequenced in a study of Tregs in tolerant kidney transplant recipients. The nonmyeloablative bone marrow transplants came from related graft donors, with transient mixed chimerism. The method was immunoSEQ multiplex PCR; TCRdb's version includes in-frame clones alone and lacks a portion of them. The sample contains nearly 50,000 clones, roughly 90% of which appear only once. The sample was CD8+ T cells from blood (PBMCs), taken 12 months after the transplant. These TCRs come from a human patient who received a combined kidney and bone marrow transplant. The T cells may partly be graft donor cells.

This sequence joins TRBV7-2 and TRBJ2-5; TRBD2 agrees at 8 bases. The tail of the sequence fits TRBJ2-7 better, so the J call may be wrong. The length of the CDR3 is 16 residues. The V gene's germline CDR1 is SGHTA and CDR2 FQGNSA. CDR3: CASSWGAAGVTYEQYF. CDR3 sequence (DNA): TGTGCCAGCAGCTGGGGGGCAGCGGGGGTCACCTACGAGCAGTACTTC.

A word on this clone: One end of the junction is discordant with germline, which a read error may explain. In the same sample, other DNA sequences code for this CDR3. The rearrangement uses TRBV18 and TRBJ1-6, with 7 bases aligning to TRBD1. Germline CDR1 is KGHSH and CDR2 is LQKENI. This CDR3 contains 15 residues. The CDR3 region is CASPEQGKYNSPLHF. The CDR3 coding sequence is TGTGCCAGCCCAGAACAGGGGAAATATAATTCCCCCCTCCACTTT.

Only a few counts were recorded for this clone. The chain carries TRBV27 and TRBJ2-4; 10 bases line up with TRBD2. The CDR3 contains 13 residues. The V gene end was trimmed by 5 bases and the J gene end by 6 bases; junction bases not matched to a gene: 1. CDR1 and CDR2 (germline): MNHEY, SMNVEV (reference sequence). CDR3 residues: CASSRTSGNIQYF. The CDR3 DNA reads as TGTGCCAGCAGTAGGACTAGCGGAAACATTCAGTACTTC.

The CDR3 sequence is CASSLTWTDHNEQFF. CDR3 in DNA: TGTGCCAGCAGTTTGACATGGACAGACCACAATGAGCAGTTCTTC. This rearrangement joins TRBV6-6 to TRBJ2-1; TRBD1 might be the D (6 bases). The germline V gene encodes CDR1 MNHNY and CDR2 SVGAGI (reference sequence). Between the trimmed V and J ends, which lost 4 bases and 5 bases, there was a span of 15 bases. The CDR3 consists of 15 residues.

The sample holds one count of this clone. This sequence joins TRBV7-9 and TRBJ2-7; 7 positions agree with TRBD1. V lost 3 bases to trimming and J lost 2 bases; unmatched junction nucleotides: 7. This CDR3 region has 15 residues. Germline CDR1 is SEHNR and CDR2 is FQNEAQ (reference sequence). For the CDR3, the DNA is TGTGCCAGCAGCTTTGACAGGGTCTTGGCCTACGAGCAGTACTTC. Its translation: CASSFDRVLAYEQYF. Drawing the rest from reference TRBV7-9 and TRBJ2-7, the complete variable domain is DTGVSQNPRHKITKRGQNVTFRCDPISEHNRLYWYRQTLGQGPEFLTYFQNEAQLEKSRLLSDRFSAERPKGSFSTLEIQRTEQGDSAMYLCASSFDRVLAYEQYFGPGTRLTVT.

The chain is built from TRBV5-6 and TRBJ1-1, with TRBD1 identical over 9 bases. Germline CDR1 SGHDT, CDR2 YYEEEE. This CDR3 region has 15 residues. The ends lost 2 bases at V and 4 bases at J; junction bases unmatched: 6. The DNA of the CDR3 is TGTGCCAGCAGCTTAACCGACAGGGGGGGCACTGAAGCTTTCTTT. Protein product: CASSLTDRGGTEAFF.